This T cell receptor delta chain is drawn from a study of γδ T cells in repeated Plasmodium falciparum infection. About the study: Timepoints: baseline, immediately before selected infections, and 21 days after every infection.

The CDR3 has 20 amino acids. Germline V gene data show CDR1 as TVYSNPD and CDR2 as GDNSRS (reference sequence). The V segment lost 1 base and the J segment 0 bases; nucleotides outside the gene matches: 20. Many counts were recorded for this clone. This likely came from a read error, as a far larger clone is one base away. The sample contains more than one DNA sequence encoding this CDR3. Bulk repertoires came from Vgamma9/Vdelta2+ or Vdelta2-negative gammadelta T cells flow-sorted from PBMC. TCRdb reran clone calling via CATT on the multiplex PCR reads. The sample includes 75,000 to 100,000 delta-chain clones, roughly 1.4% of them seen just once.

The V gene is TRDV3, the J gene TRDJ1; 10 positions agree with TRDD3. The receptor comes from a pool of human donors (malaria-infected and uninfected, not separated). Sequenced sample: gamma-delta T cells from blood. In nucleotides, the CDR3 is TGTGCCTTTATTGGCCCCCGGTACTGGGGGATTTCAAAGTACACCGATAAACTCATCTTT. Protein sequence: CAFIGPRYWGISKYTDKLIF.